This entry lists 31 T cell receptor beta chains sequenced from one sample in a study of blood T cell repertoires in COVID-19. TCRdb keeps only in-frame clones here, not all; method: immunoSEQ multiplex PCR. The sample yields under 200,000 clones, 82% seen once. The sample consisted of PBMCs or T cells enriched from blood (not recorded which). The receptor source for this set is a woman aged 60-75 years with acute COVID-19.

The chain combines TRBV3-1 (or the pseudogene TRBV3-2) with TRBJ2-3; TRBD2 aligns across 10 bases. After removal of 1 base from V and 5 bases from J, the junction contained 0 bases not matched to a gene. CDR3 length: 14 amino acids. From germline, CDR1 is LGHDT and CDR2 YNNKEL (reference sequence). CDR3 region: CASSQGTSGDTQYF. The CDR3 DNA sequence: TGTGCCAGCAGCCAAGGGACTAGCGGAGATACGCAGTATTTT.

This clone appeared a single time. V usage is TRBV10-3 and J usage is TRBJ2-3; D gene unclear. The CDR3 is made up of 11 amino acids. Trimming cost V 6 bases and J 6 bases, with 7 bases left between them. CDR1 and CDR2 (germline): ENHRY, SYGVKD. The CDR3 loop reads CAISLEDTQYF. CDR3 DNA sequence: TGTGCCATCAGCCTCGAGGATACGCAGTATTTT.

This clone came up a few times. The chain joins TRBV2 to TRBJ2-7, with TRBD1 identical over 9 bases. The V gene end was trimmed by 8 bases and the J gene end by 0 bases; junction bases not matched to a gene: 5. CDR3 size: 14 residues. Germline V gives CDR1 SNHLY, CDR2 FYNNEI. The CDR3 spells CASYDRGSSYEQYV. CDR3 nucleotide sequence: TGTGCCAGCTACGACAGGGGGAGCTCCTACGAGCAGTACGTC.

The V gene is TRBV30, the J gene TRBJ1-5, with D perhaps TRBD1 (5 bases). Germline V CDR1 and CDR2: GTSNPN, SVGIG (reference sequence). The CDR3 sequence is 13 residues long. V was clipped by 4 bases and J by 7 bases, with 14 bases between them. CDR3 DNA: TGTGCCTGGACAGGGCAGGAGGGCCAGCCCCAGCATTTT. This encodes CAWTGQEGQPQHF.

This chain connects TRBV5-1 to TRBJ2-7, with D possibly TRBD2 on 6 matching bases. V was shortened by 0 bases and J by 1 base, with 14 bases between the two germline ends. From germline, CDR1 is SGHRS and CDR2 YFSETQ. The CDR3 loop spans 16 amino acids. CDR3 coding DNA: TGCGCCAGCAGCTTGGAGGGCTGGAGGGAATCCTACGAGCAGTACTTC. This sequence encodes CASSLEGWRESYEQYF.

The rearrangement uses TRBV9 and TRBJ1-4; 7 bases are shared with TRBD1. The germline CDR1 and CDR2 sequences are SGDLS and YYNGEE. CDR3 size: 15 residues. With V trimmed by 0 bases and J by 2 bases, 1 base remained unmatched. Here the CDR3 reads CASSVGGQTNEKLFF. CDR3 coding DNA: TGTGCCAGCAGCGTAGGGGGACAGACTAATGAAAAACTGTTTTTT.

The chain combines TRBV4-3 with TRBJ1-4; D gene ambiguous. Germline V gene sequence: CDR1 LGHNA, CDR2 YSLEER. The length of the CDR3 is 14 residues. The V and J ends lost 9 bases and 8 bases respectively, with 19 bases between them. CDR3 protein: CASKLGEAEEKLFF. CDR3 nucleotide sequence: TGCGCCAGTAAACTTGGGGAGGCGGAAGAAAAACTGTTTTTT.

The V and J genes are TRBV19 and TRBJ2-1; no definite D call. Deletions cut 1 base from V and 8 bases from J, with 15 bases between. CDR3 length: 15 amino acids. Per germline, CDR1 LNHDA and CDR2 SQIVND (reference sequence). Here the CDR3 DNA reads TGTGCCAGTAGTATAGTGGGCAAAGGTCAGGATGAGCAGTTCTTC. This gives the protein CASSIVGKGQDEQFF. Full variable domain (remainder filled in from reference TRBV19 and TRBJ2-1): DGGITQSPKYLFRKEGQNVTLSCEQNLNHDAMYWYRQDPGQGLRLIYYSQIVNDFQKGDIAEGYSVSREKKESFPLTVTSAQKNPTAFYLCASSIVGKGQDEQFFGPGTRLTVL.

The J gene is TRBJ1-4, the V gene TRBV11-2; 8 positions agree with TRBD1. The CDR3 totals 14 residues. Looked up from germline, CDR1 is SGHAT and CDR2 is FQNNGV. The junction had 3 bases not matched to a gene; V was cut back by 3 bases and J by 6 bases. The CDR3 DNA follows: TGTGCCAGCAGCTTTGAGACAGGGGATGAAAAACTGTTTTTT. Encoded protein: CASSFETGDEKLFF.

The chain links TRBV11-2 to TRBJ2-7, with 7 bases fitting TRBD2. The germline CDR1 and CDR2 sequences are SGHAT and FQNNGV. CDR3 length equals 14 residues. The trim removed 3 bases at V and 0 bases at J, leaving 2 bases unmatched. The CDR3 coding sequence is TGTGCCAGCAGCTTCCAGCGGGACTCCTACGAGCAGTACTTC. It translates to CASSFQRDSYEQYF.

This chain links TRBV5-1 with TRBJ1-1; D remains unclear. This CDR3 region has 13 residues. V dropped 8 bases and J dropped 3 bases, with 14 bases sitting between them. CDR1 and CDR2 (germline): SGHRS, YFSETQ. The CDR3 coding sequence is TGCGCCAGTAGAGGTGGCCCTGACACTGAAGCTTTCTTT. It codes for CASRGGPDTEAFF.

The chain couples TRBV6-5 to TRBJ2-3; 7 bases fit TRBD1. After removal of 3 bases from V and 5 bases from J, the junction contained 5 bases not matched to a gene. The length of the CDR3 is 14 residues. Germline-derived CDR1 and CDR2 are MNHEY and SVGAGI. CDR3 amino acids: CASSYLGGIDTQYF. CDR3 nucleotides: TGTGCCAGCAGTTATTTAGGGGGCATAGATACGCAGTATTTT.

The J gene is TRBJ2-7, the V gene TRBV5-1; perhaps TRBD2 as D (6 bases). This CDR3 spans 15 amino acids. V was clipped by 4 bases and J by 4 bases, with 18 bases between them. The germline CDR1 and CDR2 sequences are SGHRS and YFSETQ. The CDR3 here is CASSAPGLGVYEQYV. The CDR3 region has the DNA TGCGCCAGCAGCGCGCCGGGACTCGGTGTGTACGAGCAGTACGTC.

Worth noting for this clone: With a much larger clone just one base away, this may be a read error. This CDR3 is also generated by other DNA sequences in the sample. The chain couples TRBV5-5 to TRBJ1-6, with 9 bases aligning to TRBD1. V lost 3 bases and J lost 6; bases outside the gene matches: 1. Germline lookup yields CDR1 SGHKS and CDR2 YYEKEE (reference sequence). The CDR3 loop spans 14 amino acids. Here the CDR3 reads CASSSDRGNSPLHF. The CDR3 nucleotides are TGTGCCAGCAGCTCGGACAGGGGTAATTCACCCCTCCACTTT.

The V call is TRBV7-2, the J call TRBJ2-5; 10 bases agree with TRBD2. Germline CDR1 and CDR2: SGHTA and FQGNSA. The CDR3 is 15 residues long. The ends lost 1 base at V and 3 bases at J; junction bases unmatched: 2. The CDR3 protein is CASSLGLAGEETQYF. CDR3 DNA: TGTGCCAGCAGCTTAGGGCTAGCGGGAGAAGAGACCCAGTACTTC.

This clone was seen only once. V gene TRBV19 combines with J gene TRBJ1-4; 7 bases match TRBD1. V was clipped by 3 bases and J by 5 bases; unmatched bases: 6. Germline V gives CDR1 LNHDA, CDR2 SQIVND (reference sequence). CDR3 length equals 15 residues. CDR3 sequence: CASSITGDENEKLFF. The CDR3 nucleotides read TGTGCCAGTAGTATTACAGGGGACGAGAATGAAAAACTGTTTTTT.

This clone was counted only a few times. CDR3: CASGVGTRYNEQFF. CDR3 DNA sequence: TGTGCCAGCGGGGTCGGGACAAGGTACAATGAGCAGTTCTTC. The chain carries TRBV27 and TRBJ2-1, with D possibly matching TRBD1 (6 bases). V dropped 8 bases and J dropped 4 bases, with 15 bases sitting between them. Germline lookup yields CDR1 MNHEY and CDR2 SMNVEV (reference sequence). CDR3 length equals 14 residues.

The chain recombines TRBV4-3 with TRBJ2-5, with 13 bases aligning to TRBD2. The CDR3 length is 17 residues. Germline V CDR1 and CDR2: LGHNA, YSLEER. V trimming: 4 bases; J trimming: 2 bases; junction bases outside the gene matches: 7. This CDR3 is CASSPRLAGGLQETQYF. The CDR3 DNA follows: TGCGCCAGCAGCCCCAGACTAGCGGGGGGACTACAAGAGACCCAGTACTTC.

This chain connects TRBV5-4 to TRBJ1-2, with D perhaps TRBD1 (5 bases). V lost 2 bases and J lost 8, with 19 bases in between. The CDR3 is 15 amino acids. Germline V gives CDR1 SGHNT, CDR2 YYREEE (reference sequence). The CDR3 bases are TGTGCCAGCAGCTTTAGAGTGCAGGGCCCGCTGGGCTACACCTTC. As protein: CASSFRVQGPLGYTF.

V gene TRBV29-1 combines with J gene TRBJ2-3, with 8 bases lining up with TRBD1. The junction had 12 bases not matched to a gene; V was cut back by 6 bases and J by 7 bases. The CDR3 contains 14 residues. Germline-derived CDR1 and CDR2 are SQVTM and ANQGSEA. CDR3 sequence: CSVGIGQGANTQYF. For the CDR3, the DNA is TGCAGCGTGGGGATTGGGCAGGGGGCGAATACGCAGTATTTT.

J is TRBJ2-7 and V is TRBV7-2; 7 bases are a match to TRBD2. Germline V gene sequence: CDR1 SGHTA, CDR2 FQGNSA. The CDR3 runs 14 residues. With 3 bases clipped from V and 4 bases from J, the junction kept 6 bases outside the gene matches. The DNA for the CDR3 is TGTGCCAGCAGCTTGCCTAGCGGAGCTTACGAGCAGTACTTC. Translating gives CASSLPSGAYEQYF.

In its sample, this clone was seen many times. The CDR3 sequence: CALTGGYNQETQYF. DNA of the CDR3: TGTGCCCTAACGGGGGGTTACAACCAAGAGACCCAGTACTTC. The genes are TRBV2 and TRBJ2-5; 7 bases map to TRBD2. Germline values: CDR1 SNHLY, CDR2 FYNNEI. The V segment lost 11 bases and the J segment 0 bases; nucleotides outside the gene matches: 9. The CDR3 length is 14 residues.

The V gene is TRBV7-2, the J gene TRBJ1-3; 8 nucleotides line up with TRBD1. J gave up 1 base and V 4 bases, and 6 bases lay outside the gene matches. CDR1 is SGHTA, CDR2 FQGNSA, per germline. This CDR3 spans 16 amino acids. The CDR3: CASSSPGGRSGNTIYF. In DNA form, the CDR3 reads TGTGCCAGCAGCTCCCCAGGGGGCAGGTCTGGAAACACCATATATTTT. Combining the CDR3 with reference TRBV7-2 and TRBJ1-3 gives the whole variable domain GAGVSQSPSNKVTEKGKDVELRCDPISGHTALYWYRQSLGQGLEFLIYFQGNSAPDKSGLPSDRFSAERTGGSVSTLTIQRTQQEDSAVYLCASSSPGGRSGNTIYFGEGSWLTVV.

The J gene is TRBJ1-1, the V gene TRBV29-1; 7 bases align to TRBD1. Trimming at V came to 3 bases and at J to 1 base, leaving 5 bases not matched to a gene. There are 14 residues in the CDR3. CDR1 is SQVTM and CDR2 is ANQGSEA in the germline V gene. As DNA, the CDR3 is TGCAGCGTTGAGTTTACAGGGGAGAACACTGAAGCTTTCTTT. Residues: CSVEFTGENTEAFF.

This clone was observed once. The chain is built from TRBV24-1 and TRBJ2-7; D gene ambiguous. The V and J ends lost 1 base and 7 bases respectively, with 10 bases between them. The CDR3 contains 13 residues. Germline CDR1 is KGHDR and CDR2 is SFDVKD. CDR3 DNA: TGTGCCACCAGTGATTTTGTCGGAGTTGAGCAGTACTTC. Residues: CATSDFVGVEQYF.

This clone showed up just a few times. Here the CDR3 reads CASSHQGRGDYNEQFF. CDR3 bases: TGCGCCAGCAGCCACCAGGGGCGAGGGGATTACAATGAGCAGTTCTTC. The gene calls are TRBV4-1 and TRBJ2-1, with D possibly TRBD1 on 6 matching bases. The germline V and J ends were trimmed by 3 bases and 4 bases, with 16 bases remaining between them. CDR1 MGHRA and CDR2 YSYEKL come from the germline V gene. CDR3 size: 16 residues.

In this sample, this clone turned up once. This sequence joins TRBV7-2 and TRBJ2-1, with 13 bases aligning to TRBD2. Looked up from germline, CDR1 is SGHTA and CDR2 is FQGNSA. CDR3 length: 19 amino acids. Trimming at V came to 0 bases and at J to 2 bases, leaving 7 bases not matched to a gene. In DNA, the CDR3 is TGTGCCAGCAGCTTAGCGGGTACTAGCGGGGGGGCCGCCTACAATGAGCAGTTCTTC. This gives the protein CASSLAGTSGGAAYNEQFF.

The V and J genes are TRBV6-2 or TRBV6-3 and TRBJ2-7, with TRBD1 matching 7 bases. Germline assignment: CDR1 MNHEY and CDR2 SVGEGT. CDR3 length: 14 residues. V gave up 4 bases and J gave up 5 bases; unmatched junction bases: 8. CDR3 DNA sequence: TGTGCCAGCAGTTCGGGACAGAATAGGAACGAGCAGTACGTC. Protein sequence: CASSSGQNRNEQYV.

The CDR3 here is CASSFSGQAVNEQFF. The CDR3 DNA reads as TGTGCCAGCAGCTTTTCCGGACAGGCGGTCAATGAGCAGTTCTTC. The chain uses TRBV7-2 and TRBJ2-1; 7 positions match TRBD1. Germline V gene data show CDR1 as SGHTA and CDR2 as FQGNSA. This CDR3 region has 15 residues. After removal of 3 bases from V and 6 bases from J, the junction contained 8 bases not matched to a gene.

This clone showed up just a few times. The CDR3 DNA follows: TGCGCCAGCAGCCAAGACTGGGGACTAGCGGAAAACACCGGGGAGCTGTTTTTT. Amino acids: CASSQDWGLAENTGELFF. The chain joins TRBV4-1 to TRBJ2-2, with 11 positions matching TRBD2. The CDR3 covers 18 residues. Trimming took 0 bases from V and 2 from J; bases not matched to a gene: 5. Germline CDR1 is MGHRA and CDR2 is YSYEKL.

The chain links TRBV6-5 to TRBJ2-1, with D maybe TRBD2 (5 bases). V was trimmed by 5 bases and J by 8 bases, leaving 16 bases between them. Per germline, CDR1 MNHEY and CDR2 SVGAGI. This CDR3 comprises 14 residues. The CDR3: CASSKNPGNDEQFF. The CDR3 DNA is TGTGCCAGCAGTAAAAATCCCGGGAACGATGAGCAGTTCTTC.